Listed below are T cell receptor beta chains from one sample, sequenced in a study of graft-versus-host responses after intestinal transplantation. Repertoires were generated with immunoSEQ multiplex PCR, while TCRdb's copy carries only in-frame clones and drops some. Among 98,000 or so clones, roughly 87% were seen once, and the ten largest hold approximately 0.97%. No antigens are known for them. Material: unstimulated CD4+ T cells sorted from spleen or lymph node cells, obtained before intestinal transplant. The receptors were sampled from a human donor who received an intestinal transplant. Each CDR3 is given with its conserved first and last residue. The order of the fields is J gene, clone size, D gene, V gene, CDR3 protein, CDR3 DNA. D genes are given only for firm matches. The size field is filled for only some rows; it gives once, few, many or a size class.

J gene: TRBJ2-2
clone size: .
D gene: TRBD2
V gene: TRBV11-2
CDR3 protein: CASSPRLAGVFGELFF
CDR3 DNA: TGTGCCAGCAGCCCTCGACTAGCGGGAGTTTTCGGGGAGCTGTTTTTT

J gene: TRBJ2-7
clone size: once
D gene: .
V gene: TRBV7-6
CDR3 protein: CASSSLPGRTSYEQYF
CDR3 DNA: TGTGCCAGCAGCTCACTCCCGGGACGGACCTCCTACGAGCAGTACTTC

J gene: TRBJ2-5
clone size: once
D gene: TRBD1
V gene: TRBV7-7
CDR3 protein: CASSKGGRETQYF
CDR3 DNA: TGTGCCAGCAGTAAAGGGGGCCGAGAGACCCAGTACTTC

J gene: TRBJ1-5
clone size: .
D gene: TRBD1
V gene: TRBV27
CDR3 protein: CASRPYTPGQRHSNQPQHF
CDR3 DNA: TGTGCCAGCAGACCCTACACACCGGGACAGCGGCATAGCAATCAGCCCCAGCATTTT

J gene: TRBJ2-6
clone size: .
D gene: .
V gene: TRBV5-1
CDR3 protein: CASSFSGANVLTF
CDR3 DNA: TGCGCCAGCAGCTTTTCTGGGGCCAACGTCCTGACTTTC

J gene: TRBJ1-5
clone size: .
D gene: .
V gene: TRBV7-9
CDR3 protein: CATQDSNQPQHF
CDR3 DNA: TGTGCCACTCAGGATAGCAATCAGCCCCAGCATTTT

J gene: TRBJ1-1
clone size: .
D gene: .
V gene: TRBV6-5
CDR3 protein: CASSGYRDTEAFF
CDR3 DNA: TGTGCCAGCTCGGGATATAGGGACACTGAAGCTTTCTTT

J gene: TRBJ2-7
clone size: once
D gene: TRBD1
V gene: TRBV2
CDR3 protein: CASSDHRGDEQYF
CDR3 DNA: TGTGCCAGCAGTGACCACAGGGGGGACGAGCAGTACTTC

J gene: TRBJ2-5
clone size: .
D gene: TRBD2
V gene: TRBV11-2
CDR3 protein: CASTLLGGTSGAQETQYF
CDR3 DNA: TGTGCCAGCACCTTATTAGGGGGGACTAGCGGGGCCCAAGAGACCCAGTACTTC

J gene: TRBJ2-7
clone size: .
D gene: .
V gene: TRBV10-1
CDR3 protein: CASSASSYEQYF
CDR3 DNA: TGCGCCAGCAGTGCCAGCTCCTACGAGCAGTACTTC

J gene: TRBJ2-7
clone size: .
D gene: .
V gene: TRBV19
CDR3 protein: CASSIAGGSAYEQYF
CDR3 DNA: TGTGCCAGTAGTATAGCCGGGGGCTCGGCCTACGAGCAGTACTTC

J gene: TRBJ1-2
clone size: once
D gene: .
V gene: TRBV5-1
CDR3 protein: CASSLEAGNYGYTF
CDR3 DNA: TGCGCCAGCAGCTTGGAGGCAGGGAACTATGGCTACACCTTC

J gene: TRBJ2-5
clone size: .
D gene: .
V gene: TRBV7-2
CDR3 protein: CASSLYAGQETQYF
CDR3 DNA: TGTGCCAGCAGCTTATATGCAGGGCAAGAGACCCAGTACTTC

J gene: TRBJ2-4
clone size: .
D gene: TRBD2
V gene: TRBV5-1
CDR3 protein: CASSWAGSGGMDIQYF
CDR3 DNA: TGCGCCAGCAGCTGGGCCGGCAGCGGGGGGATGGACATTCAGTACTTC

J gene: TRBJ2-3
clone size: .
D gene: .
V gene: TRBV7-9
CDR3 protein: CASSLMGGNPTDTQYF
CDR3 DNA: TGTGCCAGCAGCTTAATGGGGGGCAACCCCACAGATACGCAGTATTTT

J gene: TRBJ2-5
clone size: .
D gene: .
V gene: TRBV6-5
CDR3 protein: CASSYRLPGVQETQYF
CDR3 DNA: TGTGCCAGCAGTTACCGCCTTCCGGGAGTACAAGAGACCCAGTACTTC

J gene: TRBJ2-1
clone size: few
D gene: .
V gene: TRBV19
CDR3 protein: CASSAPRRGGYYNEQFF
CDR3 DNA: TGTGCCAGTAGCGCCCCCCGGAGGGGCGGCTACTACAATGAGCAGTTCTTC

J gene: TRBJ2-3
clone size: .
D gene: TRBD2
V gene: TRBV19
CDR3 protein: CASSGSIAGGLVTDTQYF
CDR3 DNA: TGTGCCAGTAGTGGAAGTATAGCGGGGGGGCTTGTGACAGATACGCAGTATTTT

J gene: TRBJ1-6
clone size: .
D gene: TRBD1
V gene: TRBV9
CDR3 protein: CASSGTGRNSPLHF
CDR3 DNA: TGTGCCAGCAGCGGGACAGGGCGAAATTCACCCCTCCACTTT

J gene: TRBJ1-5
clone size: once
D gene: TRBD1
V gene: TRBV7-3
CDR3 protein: CASSKGANQPQHF
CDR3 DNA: TGTGCCAGCAGTAAGGGGGCTAATCAGCCCCAGCATTTT

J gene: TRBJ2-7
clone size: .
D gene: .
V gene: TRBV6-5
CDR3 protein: CASSPGTLDEQYF
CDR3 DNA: TGTGCCAGCTCACCGGGGACGCTAGACGAGCAGTACTTC

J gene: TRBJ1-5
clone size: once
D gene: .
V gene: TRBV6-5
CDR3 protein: CASSLQGSNQPQHF
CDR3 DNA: TGTGCCAGCAGTTTACAGGGTAGCAATCAGCCCCAGCATTTT

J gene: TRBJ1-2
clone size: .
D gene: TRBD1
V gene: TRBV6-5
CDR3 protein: CACGPYRGSYGYTF
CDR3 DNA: TGTGCCTGTGGTCCTTACAGGGGAAGCTATGGCTACACCTTC

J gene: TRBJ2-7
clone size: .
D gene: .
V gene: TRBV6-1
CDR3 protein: CASSEGVSGEQYF
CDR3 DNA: TGTGCCAGCAGTGAAGGGGTGAGTGGCGAGCAGTACTTC

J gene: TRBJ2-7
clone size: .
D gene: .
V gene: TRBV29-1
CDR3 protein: CSVVGGRKVDEQYF
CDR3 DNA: TGCAGCGTTGTTGGAGGTCGGAAGGTCGACGAGCAGTACTTC

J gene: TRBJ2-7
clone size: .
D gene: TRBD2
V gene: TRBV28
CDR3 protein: CASRPSGLAGGGEQYF
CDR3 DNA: TGTGCCAGCAGGCCTTCGGGACTAGCGGGAGGAGGAGAGCAGTACTTC

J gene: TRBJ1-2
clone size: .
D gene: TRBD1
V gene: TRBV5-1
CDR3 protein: CASSQDTWDRVGGYTF
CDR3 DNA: TGCGCCAGCAGCCAAGACACCTGGGACAGGGTTGGCGGCTACACCTTC

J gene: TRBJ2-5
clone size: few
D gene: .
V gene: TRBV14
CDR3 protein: CASSPSSVATQYF
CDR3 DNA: TGTGCCAGCAGCCCGTCTAGCGTTGCGACCCAGTACTTC

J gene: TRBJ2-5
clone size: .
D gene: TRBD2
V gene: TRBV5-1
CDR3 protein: CASSLGGLAGTQETQYF
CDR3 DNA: TGCGCCAGCAGCTTGGGAGGACTAGCGGGAACTCAAGAGACCCAGTACTTC

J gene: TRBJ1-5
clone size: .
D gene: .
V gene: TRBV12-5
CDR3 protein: CASGPSNQPQHF
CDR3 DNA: TGTGCTAGTGGTCCGAGCAATCAGCCCCAGCATTTT

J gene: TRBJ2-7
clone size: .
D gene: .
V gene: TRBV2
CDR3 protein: CASVETEAYEQYF
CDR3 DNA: TGTGCCAGCGTCGAGACGGAAGCCTACGAGCAGTACTTC

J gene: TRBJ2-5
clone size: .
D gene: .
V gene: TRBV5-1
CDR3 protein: CASTEGGHQETQYF
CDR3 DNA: TGCGCCAGCACCGAGGGGGGTCACCAAGAGACCCAGTACTTC

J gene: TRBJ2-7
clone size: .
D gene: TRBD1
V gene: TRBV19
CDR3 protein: CASRDRGNSYEQYF
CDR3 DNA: TGTGCCAGTAGGGACAGGGGGAATTCCTACGAGCAGTACTTC

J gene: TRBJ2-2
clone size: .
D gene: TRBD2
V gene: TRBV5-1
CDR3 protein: CASSLLTSGRNTGELFF
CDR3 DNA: TGCGCCAGCAGCTTGCTTACTAGCGGGAGGAACACCGGGGAGCTGTTTTTT

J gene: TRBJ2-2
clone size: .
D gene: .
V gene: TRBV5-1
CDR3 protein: CASSLEGSGELFF
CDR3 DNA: TGCGCCAGCAGCTTGGAAGGATCCGGGGAGCTGTTTTTT

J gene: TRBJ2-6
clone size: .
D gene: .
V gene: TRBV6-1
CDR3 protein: CASKQGSGANVLTF
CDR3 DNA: TGTGCCAGCAAACAGGGCTCTGGGGCCAACGTCCTGACTTTC

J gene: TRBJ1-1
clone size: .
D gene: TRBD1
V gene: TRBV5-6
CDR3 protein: CASSLHTGVWTEAFF
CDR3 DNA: TGTGCCAGCAGCTTGCATACAGGGGTGTGGACTGAAGCTTTCTTT